A selection of T cell receptor beta chains follows, all from one sample in a study of post-analysis software for immune sequencing data. TCRdb fed the PCR reads into MiXCR, producing one record per CDR3 protein. The profile shows about half a million distinct CDR3 sequences, 40% to 55% of them singletons. Sequencing input: blood. The receptor set was obtained from a girl aged 10 to 17 with multiple sclerosis. CDR3s include the opening cysteine and the closing phenylalanine or tryptophan. Each record gives: V gene, D gene, clone size, J gene, CDR3 protein, CDR3 DNA. A D gene is named only where the DNA matches it firmly. Rows give clone size only sometimes, using once, few, many, or a class for an expanded clone.

TRBV20-1	.	few	TRBJ2-1	CSALLKIYNEQFF	TGCAGTGCTCTCCTAAAGATCTACAATGAGCAGTTCTTC
TRBV28	TRBD1	.	TRBJ2-7	CASSLLARGREQYF	TGTGCCAGCAGTTTACTAGCCAGGGGGCGCGAGCAGTACTTC
TRBV7-9	.	.	TRBJ2-7	CASSAIYDKPGEQYF	TGTGCCAGCAGCGCAATCTATGACAAACCGGGCGAGCAGTACTTC
TRBV5-1	.	.	TRBJ1-1	CASSLEAGLRYTEAFF	TGCGCCAGCAGCTTGGAGGCAGGGCTACGGTATACTGAAGCTTTCTTT
TRBV10-3	TRBD1	.	TRBJ2-1	CAISEGQGYNEQFF	TGTGCCATCAGTGAGGGACAGGGATACAATGAGCAGTTCTTC
TRBV20-1	.	.	TRBJ1-1	CSANTVNTEAFF	TGCAGTGCAAACACCGTGAACACTGAAGCTTTCTTT
TRBV29-1	TRBD1	.	TRBJ2-7	CSARTGDEQYF	TGCAGCGCCCGGACAGGGGACGAGCAGTACTTC
TRBV6-6	.	.	TRBJ2-5	CASSYSRSQETQYF	TGTGCCAGCAGTTACTCTCGTTCCCAAGAGACCCAGTACTTC
TRBV5-6	.	.	TRBJ1-1	CASSFAALTEAFF	TGTGCCAGCAGCTTTGCGGCACTTACTGAAGCTTTCTTT
TRBV10-3	TRBD1	few	TRBJ2-7	CAISISGTGSYEQYF	TGTGCCATCAGCATCTCCGGGACAGGGAGCTACGAGCAGTACTTC
TRBV28	TRBD2	few	TRBJ2-3	CASSPEAGEIDTQYF	TGTGCCAGCAGTCCAGAAGCGGGAGAAATAGATACGCAGTATTTT
TRBV29-1	TRBD1	.	TRBJ1-1	CSVEKGPGQGLWKTEAFF	TGCAGCGTTGAGAAGGGGCCGGGACAGGGTCTCTGGAAGACTGAAGCTTTCTTT
TRBV7-2	TRBD2	.	TRBJ2-2	CAGSPGLAVNTGELFF	TGTGCCGGCAGCCCGGGACTAGCAGTTAACACCGGGGAGCTGTTTTTT
TRBV5-1	.	.	TRBJ2-1	CASSTPGARNNEQFF	TGCGCTAGCAGCACGCCAGGGGCCCGGAACAATGAGCAGTTCTTC
TRBV4-1	.	.	TRBJ2-7	CAGSQVDDLSYEQYF	TGCGCCGGCAGCCAAGTTGATGACCTCTCCTACGAGCAGTACTTC
TRBV7-2	.	once	TRBJ2-5	CASSSYTARGETQYF	TGTGCCAGCAGCTCCTACACCGCGAGGGGCGAGACCCAGTACTTC
TRBV4-2	.	few	TRBJ2-7	CASSQDSPGEQYF	TGTGCCAGCAGCCAAGATAGCCCCGGGGAGCAGTACTTC
TRBV3-1	TRBD2	.	TRBJ2-1	CACSQGLAAYNEQFF	TGTGCCTGCAGCCAAGGACTAGCGGCTTACAATGAGCAGTTCTTC
TRBV7-2	.	.	TRBJ2-3	CASSPSLEGADTQYF	TGTGCCAGCAGCCCCTCACTAGAGGGGGCAGATACGCAGTATTTT
TRBV4-2	.	few	TRBJ2-3	CASSHQENGDTQYF	TGTGCCAGCAGCCACCAGGAGAACGGGGATACGCAGTATTTT
TRBV2	.	.	TRBJ2-6	CASTYSRGANVLTF	TGTGCCAGCACTTACAGTCGTGGGGCCAACGTCCTGACTTTC
TRBV4-1	TRBD1	few	TRBJ2-1	CASSQVRDRGNEQFF	TGCGCCAGCAGCCAAGTCCGGGACAGGGGAAATGAGCAGTTCTTC
TRBV2	.	.	TRBJ2-1	CASSEGRYNEQFF	TGTGCCAGCAGTGAGGGACGGTACAATGAGCAGTTCTTC
TRBV12-3/TRBV12-4	TRBD2	.	TRBJ2-1	CASSLELAGGYEQFF	TGTGCCAGCAGTTTAGAACTAGCGGGGGGGTATGAGCAGTTCTTC
TRBV6-5	.	.	TRBJ2-7	CASRTSSEQYF	TGTGCCAGCAGGACCTCTAGTGAGCAGTACTTC
TRBV6-6	.	.	TRBJ2-3	CASSFATGEADTQYF	TGTGCCAGCAGTTTCGCAACCGGAGAGGCAGATACGCAGTATTTT
TRBV5-1	.	few	TRBJ2-1	CASSRGDSGYNEQFF	TGCGCCAGCAGCAGGGGGGACAGCGGCTACAATGAGCAGTTCTTC
TRBV5-1	TRBD2	.	TRBJ2-1	CASSLGTSGSYEQFF	TGTGCCAGCAGCCTAGGGACTAGCGGGAGTTATGAGCAGTTCTTC
TRBV5-1	TRBD1	.	TRBJ1-2	CASSGTGNGDYGYTF	TGCGCCAGCAGCGGGACAGGGAACGGAGACTATGGCTACACCTTC
TRBV12-3/TRBV12-4	TRBD2	.	TRBJ2-3	CASSPPSGRASSTDTQYF	TGTGCCAGCAGTCCACCTAGCGGGAGGGCCTCTAGCACAGATACGCAGTATTTT
TRBV5-6	TRBD2	.	TRBJ2-3	CASIIRLAGVSDTQYF	TGTGCCAGCATCATCCGGCTAGCGGGAGTCTCAGATACGCAGTATTTT
TRBV11-2	TRBD1	.	TRBJ2-1	CASSYTGDANEQFF	TGTGCCAGCAGCTATACAGGGGATGCGAATGAGCAGTTCTTC
TRBV12-3/TRBV12-4	TRBD1	.	TRBJ1-2	CASSLTAGGGYTF	TGTGCCAGCAGTTTAACGGCAGGGGGTGGCTACACCTTC
TRBV7-9	TRBD2	.	TRBJ2-1	CASSFPKAGPFDNEQFF	TGTGCCAGCAGCTTCCCTAAAGCGGGACCCTTTGACAATGAGCAGTTCTTC
TRBV13	TRBD1	.	TRBJ2-3	CASSLQRQGTDTQYF	TGTGCCAGCAGCCTACAACGACAGGGAACAGATACGCAGTATTTT
TRBV20-1	.	few	TRBJ2-7	CSAPRHHEQYF	TGCAGTGCTCCCCGGCACCACGAGCAGTACTTC
TRBV29-1	.	few	TRBJ1-2	CSVPRDPWGYTF	TGCAGCGTTCCCCGAGACCCGTGGGGCTACACCTTC
TRBV6-2/TRBV6-3	.	.	TRBJ2-5	CASNPGRETQYF	TGTGCCAGCAACCCCGGGCGAGAGACCCAGTACTTC
TRBV20-1	TRBD2	.	TRBJ2-1	CSARAGLAGGYNEQFF	TGCAGTGCTAGAGCGGGCCTAGCGGGAGGATACAATGAGCAGTTCTTC
TRBV6-2/TRBV6-3	TRBD2	few	TRBJ2-1	CASRKTGTRRNEQFF	TGTGCCAGCAGAAAAACCGGGACTAGACGCAATGAGCAGTTCTTC
TRBV20-1	TRBD2	.	TRBJ2-1	CSARGGTSGRMSNEQFF	TGCAGTGCTAGAGGAGGGACTAGCGGGAGAATGAGCAATGAGCAGTTCTTC
TRBV7-2	.	.	TRBJ1-1	CASSWENANTEAFF	TGTGCCAGCAGCTGGGAGAATGCAAACACTGAAGCTTTCTTT
TRBV6-2/TRBV6-3	.	.	TRBJ1-1	CASRDAPGMNTEAFF	TGTGCCAGCAGGGACGCGCCGGGGATGAACACTGAAGCTTTCTTT
TRBV5-1	.	.	TRBJ2-3	CASSELPVGTDTQYF	TGCGCCAGCAGTGAACTGCCGGTTGGCACAGATACGCAGTATTTT
TRBV5-5	.	.	TRBJ2-1	CASSYSGLGNNEQFF	TGTGCCAGCAGCTACAGCGGACTGGGGAACAATGAGCAGTTCTTC
TRBV15	TRBD1	.	TRBJ2-5	CATSNLDRGRWETQYF	TGTGCCACCAGCAACCTGGACAGGGGGCGGTGGGAGACCCAGTACTTC